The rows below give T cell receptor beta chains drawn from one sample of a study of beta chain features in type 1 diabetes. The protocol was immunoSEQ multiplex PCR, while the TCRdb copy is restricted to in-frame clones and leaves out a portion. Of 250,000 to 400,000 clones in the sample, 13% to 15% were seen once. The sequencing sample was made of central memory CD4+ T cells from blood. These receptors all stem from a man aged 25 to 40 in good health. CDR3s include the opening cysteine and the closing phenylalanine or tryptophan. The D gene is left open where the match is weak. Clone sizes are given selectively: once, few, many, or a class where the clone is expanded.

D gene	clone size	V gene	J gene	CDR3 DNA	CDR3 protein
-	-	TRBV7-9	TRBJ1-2	TGTGCCAGCAGCTTAAGGGCAAGCCGACTCCGCTACACCTTC	CASSLRASRLRYTF
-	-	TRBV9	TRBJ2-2	TGTGCCAGCAGCGTAGGCAGCATGGTATCGGGGGAGCTGTTTTTT	CASSVGSMVSGELFF
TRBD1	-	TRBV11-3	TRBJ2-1	TGTGCCAGCAGCTTAAGACAGGGGTCCTACAATGAGCAGTTCTTC	CASSLRQGSYNEQFF
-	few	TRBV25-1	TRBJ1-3	TGTGCCAGCAGTGGGACAAAAAACACCATATATTTT	CASSGTKNTIYF
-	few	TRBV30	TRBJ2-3	TGTGCCAGCAACGGGGCCAGGTTTAGCACAGATACGCAGTATTTT	CASNGARFSTDTQYF
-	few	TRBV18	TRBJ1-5	TGTGCCAGCTCACTACGAGAGGGGGGCGGTCAGCCCCAGCATTTT	CASSLREGGGQPQHF
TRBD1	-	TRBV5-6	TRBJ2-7	TGTGCCAGCAACACCGGGACAGGGGCACGGCAGTACTTC	CASNTGTGARQYF
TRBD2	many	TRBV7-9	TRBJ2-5	TGTGCCAGCAGCCCCCGGACTAGCGGGGAGACCCAGTACTTC	CASSPRTSGETQYF
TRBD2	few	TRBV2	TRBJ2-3	TGTGCCAGCAGTGATATATTACTAGCGGGAGGCCCTAGCACAGATACGCAGTATTTT	CASSDILLAGGPSTDTQYF
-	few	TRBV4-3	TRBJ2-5	TGCGCCAGCAGCCAAGTCTCCCTGGCGGGGACACAAGAGACCCAGTACTTC	CASSQVSLAGTQETQYF
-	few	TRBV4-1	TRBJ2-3	TGCGCCAGCAGCCTTTTACACCCGGGTCCAGATACGCAGTATTTT	CASSLLHPGPDTQYF
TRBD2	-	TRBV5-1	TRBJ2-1	TGCGCCAGCAGCCCCAGGGGTAGCGGGGCGTACAATGAGCAGTTCTTC	CASSPRGSGAYNEQFF
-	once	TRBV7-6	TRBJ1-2	TGTGCCAGCAGGGGCAGCTATGGCTACACCTTC	CASRGSYGYTF
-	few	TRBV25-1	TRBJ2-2	TGTGCCAGCCGGGACTCGGGAAACACCGGGGAGCTGTTTTTT	CASRDSGNTGELFF
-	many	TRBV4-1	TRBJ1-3	TGCGCCAGCAGCCACTCGGAAGGAAACACCATATATTTT	CASSHSEGNTIYF
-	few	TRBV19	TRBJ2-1	TGTGCCAGTAGTCCCGCCCCCGGGGGCAATGAGCAGTTCTTC	CASSPAPGGNEQFF
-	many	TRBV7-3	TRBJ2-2	TGTGCCAGCAGCTTATTGTTGACCGGGGAGCTGTTTTTT	CASSLLLTGELFF
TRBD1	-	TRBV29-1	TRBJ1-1	TGCAGCGTTAACTACAGGGGTGATACTGAAGCTTTCTTT	CSVNYRGDTEAFF
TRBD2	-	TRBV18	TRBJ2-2	TGTGCCAGCTCACCGGGACTATACACCGGGGAGCTGTTTTTT	CASSPGLYTGELFF
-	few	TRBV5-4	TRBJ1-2	TGTGCCAGCAGCGCAGGCGTGACTAACTATGGCTACACCTTC	CASSAGVTNYGYTF
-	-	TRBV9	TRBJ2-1	TGTGCCAGCAGCAACCGTGGGAATCCTGAGCAGTTCTTC	CASSNRGNPEQFF
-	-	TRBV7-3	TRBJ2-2	TGTGCCAGCAGCTCGGGGGCCGGGAACACCGGGGAGCTGTTTTTT	CASSSGAGNTGELFF